Shown below are 8 T cell receptor beta chains from a single sample sequenced in a study of sequential checkpoint blockade in melanoma. Some clones are missing from TCRdb's copy, which holds only in-frame ones; the method was immunoSEQ multiplex PCR. The sample has almost 20,000 clones; approximately 85% are singletons. Treatment specified: randomized to nivolumab then ipilimumab (arm A) or the reverse (arm B). The specimen was CD8+ T cells sorted from blood (inferred from file names), collected from a patient given nivolumab and ipilimumab in sequence. The source is a human donor with melanoma.

This chain links TRBV19 with TRBJ2-3, with 12 bases identical to TRBD2. Unmatched junction bases numbered 8, after V lost 5 bases and J lost 2 bases. The CDR3 sequence is 17 residues long. The V gene's germline CDR1 is LNHDA and CDR2 SQIVND (reference sequence). As DNA, the CDR3 is TGTGCCAGTAGTTCCCGACTAGCGGGGGCCCACACAGATACGCAGTATTTT. It yields the protein CASSSRLAGAHTDTQYF. The whole variable domain, filled in from reference TRBV19 and TRBJ2-3, reads DGGITQSPKYLFRKEGQNVTLSCEQNLNHDAMYWYRQDPGQGLRLIYYSQIVNDFQKGDIAEGYSVSREKKESFPLTVTSAQKNPTAFYLCASSSRLAGAHTDTQYFGPGTRLTVL.

This chain connects TRBV10-2 to TRBJ2-7; TRBD1 aligns across 9 bases. The CDR3 contains 14 residues. Germline V CDR1 and CDR2: WSHSY, SAAADI. V was pared by 5 bases and J by 5 bases, with 7 bases of the junction left unmatched. The CDR3 here is CASSSGTGTHEQYF. Written as DNA, the CDR3 is TGCGCCAGCAGTTCCGGGACAGGGACCCACGAGCAGTACTTC.

The J gene is TRBJ2-7, the V gene TRBV28; D is unresolved. V was cut by 6 bases and J by 2 bases, with 20 bases left in between. The V gene's germline CDR1 is MDHEN and CDR2 SYDVKM. The CDR3 is made up of 16 amino acids. The DNA for the CDR3 is TGTGCCAGCAGGGCGGCGGTAGTCAAACCCACCTACGAGCAGTACTTC. It encodes CASRAAVVKPTYEQYF.

The chain employs TRBV7-6 and TRBJ1-6; 8 bases match TRBD1. Germline trimming cut 1 base from V and 4 bases from J; bases unmatched to any gene: 0. The CDR3 covers 15 residues. Germline V gene data show CDR1 as SGHVS and CDR2 as FNYEAQ. In nucleotides, the CDR3 is TGTGCCAGCAGCTTAGGACAGGGGTATAATTCACCCCTCCACTTT. Its translation is CASSLGQGYNSPLHF.

This chain uses TRBV28 with TRBJ2-1, with 10 nucleotides matching TRBD2. This CDR3 has 15 amino acids. Looked up from germline, CDR1 is MDHEN and CDR2 is SYDVKM. V shed 2 bases, J shed 7 bases, and the junction held 5 bases outside the gene matches. CDR3 region: CASSLGTSVYNEQFF. CDR3 coding DNA: TGTGCCAGCAGTTTAGGGACTAGCGTATATAATGAGCAGTTCTTC.

V gene TRBV15 combines with J gene TRBJ1-2; TRBD1 agrees at 8 bases. Trimming removed 6 bases from V and 6 bases from J; junction bases left unmatched: 6. The CDR3 covers 13 residues. CDR1 and CDR2 (germline): LNHNV, YYDKDF (reference sequence). CDR3 bases: TGTGCCACCAGTCCCAGCAGGGGGCATGGCTACACCTTC. As protein: CATSPSRGHGYTF.

V usage is TRBV14 and J usage is TRBJ2-7; 7 bases are a match to TRBD1. The CDR3 is made up of 14 amino acids. Germline-derived CDR1 and CDR2 are SGHDN and FVKESK. Trimming cost V 3 bases and J 3 bases; bases outside gene matches: 5. DNA of the CDR3: TGTGCCAGCAGCCATCTCCGGGACAGCTACGAGCAGTACTTC. Translation gives CASSHLRDSYEQYF.

There are a few counts of this clone. The chain joins TRBV6-6 to TRBJ2-7, with TRBD1 as a possible D gene (6 bases). The germline V and J ends were trimmed by 0 bases and 0 bases, with 9 bases remaining between them. The CDR3 is 15 amino acids. Germline V gene data show CDR1 as MNHNY and CDR2 as SVGAGI (reference sequence). The DNA of the CDR3 is TGTGCCAGCAGTTACTCGTTGGACAGCTCCTACGAGCAGTACTTC. It encodes CASSYSLDSSYEQYF.